This is a list of T cell receptor beta chains from one sample in a study of T-cell reconstitution after alpha-beta-depleted transplantation in children. From the PCR reads, TCRdb called clonotypes with MiXCR, one entry per CDR3 protein. Found here are some 350,000 distinct CDR3 sequences, around 16% of them singletons; the top ten hold around 38%. The sequencing used PBMCs, mostly from graft donor cells, collected 360 days after TCRalphabeta/CD19-depleted stem cell transplant. All receptors come from a male patient aged 2-15 years who had a stem cell transplant for acute lymphoblastic leukemia, so the T cells may come from the graft donor. Each CDR3 is given with its conserved first and last residue. A D gene is named only where the DNA matches it firmly. Clone size is given for some rows only: seen once, a few or many times, or a class if the clone is expanded.

>few|TRBV5-1|TRBJ1-2|TRBD1
TGCGCCAGCAGCCCTTGGACAGGGCTTAACTATGGCTACACCTTC
CASSPWTGLNYGYTF
>few|TRBV7-9|TRBJ2-1|-
TGTGCCAGCAGCTCAAGACAGTACGGGGAGCAGTTCTTC
CASSSRQYGEQFF
>-|TRBV5-1|TRBJ2-2|TRBD2
TGCGCCAGCAGCACCCCCGGGACTAGTAGATACACCGGGGAGCTGTTTTTT
CASSTPGTSRYTGELFF
>few|TRBV5-1|TRBJ2-5|-
TGCGCCAGCAGCACAGCTACACAAGAGACCCAGTACTTC
CASSTATQETQYF
>-|TRBV11-2|TRBJ2-3|-
TGTGCCAGCAGCTTAGACGGCCTCCGCACAGATACGCAGTATTTT
CASSLDGLRTDTQYF
>many|TRBV28|TRBJ2-5|-
TGTGCCAGCAGTTACACAGGGTCAGAGGAGACCCAGTACTTC
CASSYTGSEETQYF
>-|TRBV11-2|TRBJ2-2|-
TGTGCCAGCAGCTTAGGGGTCAGCTTCACCGGGGAGCTGTTTTTT
CASSLGVSFTGELFF
>-|TRBV6-1|TRBJ1-2|-
TGTGCCAGCTCTAAAAGGGGGGACACGCATGGCTACACCTTC
CASSKRGDTHGYTF
>many|TRBV12-3/TRBV12-4|TRBJ1-2|-
TGTGCCAGCAATGGGGCCTCTCAGTGGGGCTACACCTTC
CASNGASQWGYTF
>-|TRBV5-6|TRBJ1-5|-
TGTGCCAGCAGCCCCCCGGCGGGGCAGCCCCAGCATTTT
CASSPPAGQPQHF
>-|TRBV24-1|TRBJ2-2|-
TGTGCCACCAGCCCGGGTGGCGGGGAGCTGTTTTTT
CATSPGGGELFF
>few|TRBV6-5|TRBJ1-5|-
TGTGCCAGCAGTTATACCCCTCCCAGTCAGGGGCAGCATCAGCCCCAGCATTTT
CASSYTPPSQGQHQPQHF
>few|TRBV4-1|TRBJ2-4|-
TGCGCCAGCAGCCACATAGGGGGGAGGGTCAAAAACATTCAGTACTTC
CASSHIGGRVKNIQYF
>-|TRBV5-1|TRBJ2-1|-
TGCGCCAGCAGCTTGCCCCCACGCGCCCTTACCTCTAGCGAAAATGAGCAGTTCTTC
CASSLPPRALTSSENEQFF
>few|TRBV12-3/TRBV12-4|TRBJ2-7|TRBD2
TGTGCCAGCAGCAAGGGACTAGCGGGAGGGGATGAGCAGTACTTC
CASSKGLAGGDEQYF
>-|TRBV6-1|TRBJ2-1|TRBD2
TGTGCCAGCAGAGCACTAGCGGAGAACAATGAGCAGTTCTTC
CASRALAENNEQFF
>-|TRBV19|TRBJ1-2|-
TGTGCCAGTAGTCCACAGGGTTACTATGGCTACACCTTC
CASSPQGYYGYTF
>-|TRBV9|TRBJ2-5|-
TGTGCCAGCAGCGTAGATGTAGGGGGAGAGACCCAGTACTTC
CASSVDVGGETQYF
>-|TRBV20-1|TRBJ2-3|TRBD1
TGCAGTGCGCTACAGGGGGCTAGCACAGATACGCAGTATTTT
CSALQGASTDTQYF
>few|TRBV7-8|TRBJ2-1|-
TGTGCCAGCAGCCCTCCCAACAATGAGCAGTTCTTC
CASSPPNNEQFF
>many|TRBV27|TRBJ1-1|-
TGTGCCAGCAGGACGAGAGAATGGACTGAAGCTTTCTTT
CASRTREWTEAFF
>-|TRBV27|TRBJ2-1|TRBD2
TGTGCCAGCCGTGATGGGGGGACTAGCGTCAATGAGCAGTTCTTC
CASRDGGTSVNEQFF